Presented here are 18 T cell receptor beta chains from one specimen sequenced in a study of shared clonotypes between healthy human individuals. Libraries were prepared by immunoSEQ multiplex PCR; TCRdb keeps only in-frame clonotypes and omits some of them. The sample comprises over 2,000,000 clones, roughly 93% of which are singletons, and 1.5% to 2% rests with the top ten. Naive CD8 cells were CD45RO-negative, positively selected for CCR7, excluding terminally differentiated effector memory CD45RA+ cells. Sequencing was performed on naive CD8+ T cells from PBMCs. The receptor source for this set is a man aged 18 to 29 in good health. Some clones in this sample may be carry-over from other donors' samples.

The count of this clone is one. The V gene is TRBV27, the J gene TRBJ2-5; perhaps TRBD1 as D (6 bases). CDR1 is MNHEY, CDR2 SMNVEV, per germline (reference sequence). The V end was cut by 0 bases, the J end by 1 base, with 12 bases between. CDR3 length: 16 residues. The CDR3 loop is CASSLSPGALQETQYF. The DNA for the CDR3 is TGTGCCAGCAGTTTATCGCCAGGGGCCCTCCAAGAGACCCAGTACTTC.

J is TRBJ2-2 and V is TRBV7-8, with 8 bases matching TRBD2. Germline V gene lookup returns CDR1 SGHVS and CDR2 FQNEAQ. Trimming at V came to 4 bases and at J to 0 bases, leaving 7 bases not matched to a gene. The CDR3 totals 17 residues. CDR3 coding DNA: TGTGCCAGCAGCTCGGACTTAGCGGGGCCGAACACCGGGGAGCTGTTTTTT. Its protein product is CASSSDLAGPNTGELFF.

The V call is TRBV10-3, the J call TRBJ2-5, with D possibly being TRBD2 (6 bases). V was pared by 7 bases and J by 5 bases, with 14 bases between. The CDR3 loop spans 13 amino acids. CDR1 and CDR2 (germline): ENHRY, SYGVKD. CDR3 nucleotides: TGTGCCATCAAGGCGGGACTCCGGGAGACCCAGTACTTC. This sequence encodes CAIKAGLRETQYF.

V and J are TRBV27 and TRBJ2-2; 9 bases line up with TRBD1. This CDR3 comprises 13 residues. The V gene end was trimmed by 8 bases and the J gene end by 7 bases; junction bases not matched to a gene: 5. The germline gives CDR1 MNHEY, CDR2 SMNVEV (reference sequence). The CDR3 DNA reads TGTGCCAGCCGGGACAGGGAGGACGGGGAGCTGTTTTTT. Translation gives CASRDREDGELFF.

The DNA for the CDR3 is TGTGCCAGTAGTATGGTCGGGCAAATCCTAGCCAAAAACATTCAGTACTTC. This codes for CASSMVGQILAKNIQYF. The chain uses TRBV19 and TRBJ2-4; D is uncertain. CDR1 is LNHDA, CDR2 SQIVND, per germline (reference sequence). The V gene lost 3 bases and the J gene lost 0 bases, with 15 bases spanning the gap. The CDR3 totals 17 residues.

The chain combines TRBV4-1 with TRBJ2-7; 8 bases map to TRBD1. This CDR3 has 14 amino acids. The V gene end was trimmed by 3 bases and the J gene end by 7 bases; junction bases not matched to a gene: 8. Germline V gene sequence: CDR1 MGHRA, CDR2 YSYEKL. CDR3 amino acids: CASSHPGQAWEQYF. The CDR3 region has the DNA TGCGCCAGCAGCCACCCGGGACAGGCGTGGGAGCAGTACTTC.

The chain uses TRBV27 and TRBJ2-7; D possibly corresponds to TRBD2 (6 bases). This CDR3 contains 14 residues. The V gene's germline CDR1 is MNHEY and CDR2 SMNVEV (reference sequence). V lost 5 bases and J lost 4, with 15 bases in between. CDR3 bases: TGTGCCAGCAGTCCCCTTCCCGGGGGTTACGAGCAGTACTTC. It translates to CASSPLPGGYEQYF.

CDR3 protein: CASSQDLQRGSWYEQYF. The CDR3, as DNA: TGCGCCAGCAGCCAAGACCTCCAAAGGGGAAGTTGGTACGAGCAGTACTTC. V usage is TRBV4-1 and J usage is TRBJ2-7; tentative D call: TRBD1 (5 bases). Per germline, CDR1 MGHRA and CDR2 YSYEKL. This CDR3 is built from 17 residues. Trimming stripped 0 bases from V and 4 bases from J, with 19 bases between.

CDR3 in DNA: TGTGCCAGCACCGGGACCGACTCCTACGAGCAGTACTTC. It is translated as CASTGTDSYEQYF. The J gene is TRBJ2-7, the V gene TRBV7-3; D possibly uses TRBD1 or TRBD2 (5 bases each). The germline V gene has CDR1 SGHTA and CDR2 FQGTGA. Trimming took off 7 bases at V and 0 bases at J, with 10 bases between the two ends. The CDR3 sequence is 13 residues long.

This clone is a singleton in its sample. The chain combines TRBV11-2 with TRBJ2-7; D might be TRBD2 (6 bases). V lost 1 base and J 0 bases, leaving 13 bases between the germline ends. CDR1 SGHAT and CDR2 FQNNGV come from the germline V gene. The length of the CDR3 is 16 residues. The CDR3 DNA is TGTGCCAGCAGCTTAGGCCCTAGCGAGAGCTCCTACGAGCAGTACTTC. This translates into CASSLGPSESSYEQYF.

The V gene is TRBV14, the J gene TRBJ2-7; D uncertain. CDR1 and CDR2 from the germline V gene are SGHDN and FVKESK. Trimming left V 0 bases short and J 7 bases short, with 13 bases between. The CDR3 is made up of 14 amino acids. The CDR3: CASSQDHPAPEQYF. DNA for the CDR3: TGTGCCAGCAGCCAAGATCACCCGGCTCCAGAGCAGTACTTC.

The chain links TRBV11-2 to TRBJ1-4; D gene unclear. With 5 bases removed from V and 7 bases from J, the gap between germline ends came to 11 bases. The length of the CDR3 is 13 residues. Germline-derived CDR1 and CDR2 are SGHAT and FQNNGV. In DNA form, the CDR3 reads TGTGCCAGCAGCCCGCTCGGAACTGAAAAACTGTTTTTT. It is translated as CASSPLGTEKLFF.

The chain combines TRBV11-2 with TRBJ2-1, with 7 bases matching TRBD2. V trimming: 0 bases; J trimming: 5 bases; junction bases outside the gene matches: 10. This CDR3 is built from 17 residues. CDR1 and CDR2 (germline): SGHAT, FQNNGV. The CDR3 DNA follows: TGTGCCAGCAGCTTAGATCGGCGGTCTAGCGGCGACAATGAGCAGTTCTTC. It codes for CASSLDRRSSGDNEQFF. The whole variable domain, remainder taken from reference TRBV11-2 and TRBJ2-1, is EAGVAQSPRYKIIEKRQSVAFWCNPISGHATLYWYQQILGQGPKLLIQFQNNGVVDDSQLPKDRFSAERLKGVDSTLKIQPAKLEDSAVYLCASSLDRRSSGDNEQFFGPGTRLTVL.

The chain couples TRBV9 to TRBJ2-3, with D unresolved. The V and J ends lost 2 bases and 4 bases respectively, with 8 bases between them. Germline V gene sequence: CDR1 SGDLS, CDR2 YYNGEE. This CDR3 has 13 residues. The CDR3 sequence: CASSVYLSDTQYF. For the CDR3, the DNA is TGTGCCAGCAGCGTTTACTTATCAGATACGCAGTATTTT. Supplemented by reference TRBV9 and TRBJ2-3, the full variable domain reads DSGVTQTPKHLITATGQRVTLRCSPRSGDLSVYWYQQSLDQGLQFLIQYYNGEERAKGNILERFSAQQFPDLHSELNLSSLELGDSALYFCASSVYLSDTQYFGPGTRLTVL.

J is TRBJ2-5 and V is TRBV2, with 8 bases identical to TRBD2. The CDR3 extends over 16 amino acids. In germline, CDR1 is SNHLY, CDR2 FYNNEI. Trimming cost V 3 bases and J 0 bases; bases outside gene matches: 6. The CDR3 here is CASSDDGREDQETQYF. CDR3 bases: TGTGCCAGCAGTGATGATGGGCGGGAGGACCAAGAGACCCAGTACTTC.

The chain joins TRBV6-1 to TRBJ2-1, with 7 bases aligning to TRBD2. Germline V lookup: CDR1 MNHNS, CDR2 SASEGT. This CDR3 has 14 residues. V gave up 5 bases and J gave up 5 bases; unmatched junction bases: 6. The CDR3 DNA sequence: TGTGCCAGCAGTTATGCTAGCGGCCACAATGAGCAGTTCTTC. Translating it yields CASSYASGHNEQFF.

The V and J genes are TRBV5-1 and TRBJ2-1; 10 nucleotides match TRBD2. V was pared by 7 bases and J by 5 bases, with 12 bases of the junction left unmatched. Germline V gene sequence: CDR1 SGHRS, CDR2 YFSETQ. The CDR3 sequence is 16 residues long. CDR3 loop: CASGDLGLANHNEQFF. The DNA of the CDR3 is TGCGCCAGCGGGGACTTGGGACTAGCGAACCACAATGAGCAGTTCTTC.

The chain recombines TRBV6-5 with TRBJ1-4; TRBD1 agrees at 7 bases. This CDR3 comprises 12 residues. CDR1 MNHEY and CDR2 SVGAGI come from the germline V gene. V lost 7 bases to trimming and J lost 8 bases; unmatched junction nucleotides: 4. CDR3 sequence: CASKGAGEKLFF. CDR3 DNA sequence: TGTGCCAGCAAGGGGGCTGGCGAAAAACTGTTTTTT.